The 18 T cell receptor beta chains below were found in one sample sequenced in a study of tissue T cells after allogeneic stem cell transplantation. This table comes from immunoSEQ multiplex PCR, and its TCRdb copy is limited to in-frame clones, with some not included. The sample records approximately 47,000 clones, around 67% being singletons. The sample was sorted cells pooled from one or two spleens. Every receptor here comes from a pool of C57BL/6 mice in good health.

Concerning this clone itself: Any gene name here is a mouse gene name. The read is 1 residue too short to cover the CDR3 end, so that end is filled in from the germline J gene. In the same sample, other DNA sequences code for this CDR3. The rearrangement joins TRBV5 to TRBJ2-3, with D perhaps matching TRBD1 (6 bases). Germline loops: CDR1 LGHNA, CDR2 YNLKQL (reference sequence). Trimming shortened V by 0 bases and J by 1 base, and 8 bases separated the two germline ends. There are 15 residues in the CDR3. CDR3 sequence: CASSQDTGRAETLYF. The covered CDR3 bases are TGTGCCAGCAGCCAAGACACAGGGCGTGCAGAAACGCTGTAT.

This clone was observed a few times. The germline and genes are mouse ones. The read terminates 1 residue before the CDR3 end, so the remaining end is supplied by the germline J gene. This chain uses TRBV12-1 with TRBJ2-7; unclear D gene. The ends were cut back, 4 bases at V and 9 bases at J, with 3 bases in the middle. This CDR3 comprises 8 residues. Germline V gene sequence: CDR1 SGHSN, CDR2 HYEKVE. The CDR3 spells CASSPQYF. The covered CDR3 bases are TGTGCCAGCTCCCCACAGTAC.

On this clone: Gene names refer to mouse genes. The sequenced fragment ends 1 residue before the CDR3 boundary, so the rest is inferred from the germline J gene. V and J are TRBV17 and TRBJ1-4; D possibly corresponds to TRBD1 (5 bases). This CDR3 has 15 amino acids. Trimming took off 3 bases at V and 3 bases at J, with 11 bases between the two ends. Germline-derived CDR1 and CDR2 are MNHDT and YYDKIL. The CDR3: CASSRAGRTNERLFF. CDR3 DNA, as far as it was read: TGTGCTAGCAGTAGGGCGGGACGGACCAACGAAAGATTATTT. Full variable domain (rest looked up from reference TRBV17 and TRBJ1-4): DTTVKQNPRYKLARVGKPVNLICSQTMNHDTMYWYQKKPNQAPKLLLFYYDKILNREADTFEKFQSSRPNNSFCSLYIGSAGLEYSAMYLCASSRAGRTNERLFFGHGTKLSVL.

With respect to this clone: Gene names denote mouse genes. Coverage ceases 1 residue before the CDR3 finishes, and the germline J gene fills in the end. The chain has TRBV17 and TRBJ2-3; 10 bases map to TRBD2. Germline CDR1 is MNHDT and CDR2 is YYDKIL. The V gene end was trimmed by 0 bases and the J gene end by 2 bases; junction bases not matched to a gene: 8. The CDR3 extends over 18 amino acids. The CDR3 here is CASSRDPLGGPVAETLYF. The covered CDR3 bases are TGTGCTAGCAGTAGAGATCCTCTGGGGGGGCCTGTTGCAGAAACGCTGTAT.

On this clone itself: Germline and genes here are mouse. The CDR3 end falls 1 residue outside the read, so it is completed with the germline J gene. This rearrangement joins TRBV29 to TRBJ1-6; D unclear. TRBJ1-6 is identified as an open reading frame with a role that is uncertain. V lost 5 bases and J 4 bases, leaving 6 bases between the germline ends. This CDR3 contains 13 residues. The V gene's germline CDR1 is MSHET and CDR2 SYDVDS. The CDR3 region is CASSPEYNSPLYF. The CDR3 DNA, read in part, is TGTGCTAGCAGTCCGGAATATAATTCGCCCCTCTAC.

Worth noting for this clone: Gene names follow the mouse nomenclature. CDR3 DNA, as far as it was read: TGCACCTGCAGTGCCCTCATTTCCAACGAAAGATTATTT. It yields the protein CTCSALISNERLF. The whole CDR3 protein is CTCSALISNERLFF. The rearrangement joins TRBV1 to TRBJ1-4; no reliable D call. The CDR3 goes on 1 residue after the read ends, and that part is filled in from the germline J gene. The CDR3 is 14 amino acids. V dropped 3 bases and J dropped 0 bases, with 5 bases sitting between them. Per the germline V gene, CDR1 is NSQYPW and CDR2 is LRSPGD (reference sequence).

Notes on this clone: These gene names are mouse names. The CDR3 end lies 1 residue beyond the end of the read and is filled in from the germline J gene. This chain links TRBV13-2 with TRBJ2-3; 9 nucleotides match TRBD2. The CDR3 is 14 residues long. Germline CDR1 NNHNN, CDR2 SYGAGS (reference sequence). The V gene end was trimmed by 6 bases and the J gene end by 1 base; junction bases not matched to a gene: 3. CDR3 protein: CASVRDWGAETLYF. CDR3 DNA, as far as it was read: TGTGCCAGCGTCCGGGACTGGGGTGCAGAAACGCTGTAT.

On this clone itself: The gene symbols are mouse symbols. The sequenced CDR3 bases are TGTGCTAGCAGTAGAACTGGGGTTAGTGCAGAAACGCTGTAT. Protein product: CASSRTGVSAETLY. In full, the CDR3 reads CASSRTGVSAETLYF. The chain combines TRBV17 with TRBJ2-3; 7 bases fit TRBD2. The sequence runs out 1 residue before the end of the CDR3; the remainder is reconstructed from the germline J gene. CDR1 and CDR2 from the germline V gene are MNHDT and YYDKIL. This CDR3 spans 15 amino acids. V trimming: 2 bases; J trimming: 0 bases; junction bases outside the gene matches: 2.

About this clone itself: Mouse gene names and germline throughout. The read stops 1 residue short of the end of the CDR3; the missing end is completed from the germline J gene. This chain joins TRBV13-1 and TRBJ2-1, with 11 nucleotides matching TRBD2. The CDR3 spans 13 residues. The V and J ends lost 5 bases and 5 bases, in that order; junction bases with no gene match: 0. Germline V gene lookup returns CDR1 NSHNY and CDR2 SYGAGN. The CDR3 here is CASRTGGDAEQFF. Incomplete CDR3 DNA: TGTGCCAGCAGGACTGGGGGGGATGCTGAGCAGTTC.

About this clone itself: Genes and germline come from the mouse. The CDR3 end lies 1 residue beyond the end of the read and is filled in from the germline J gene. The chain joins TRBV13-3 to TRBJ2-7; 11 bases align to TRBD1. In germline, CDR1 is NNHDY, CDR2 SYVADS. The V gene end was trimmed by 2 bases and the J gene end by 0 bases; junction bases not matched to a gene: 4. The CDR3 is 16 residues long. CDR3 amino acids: CASSDGTGGSSYEQYF. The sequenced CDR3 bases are TGTGCCAGCAGTGACGGGACAGGGGGAAGCTCCTATGAACAGTAC.

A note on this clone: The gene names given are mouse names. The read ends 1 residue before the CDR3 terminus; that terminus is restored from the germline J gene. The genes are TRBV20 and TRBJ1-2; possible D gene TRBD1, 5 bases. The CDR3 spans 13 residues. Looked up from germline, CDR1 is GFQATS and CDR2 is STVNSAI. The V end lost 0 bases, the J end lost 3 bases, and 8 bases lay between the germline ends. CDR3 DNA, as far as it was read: TGTGGTGCTAGGGACAGGGCAGACTCCGACTACACC. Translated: CGARDRADSDYT. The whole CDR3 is CGARDRADSDYTF.

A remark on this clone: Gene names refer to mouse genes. The CDR3 reads CASSLVGQNTLYF. Incomplete CDR3 DNA: TGTGCAAGCAGCTTAGTAGGTCAAAACACCTTGTAC. The chain links TRBV16 to TRBJ2-4, with no clear D. The read ends 1 residue early relative to the CDR3; the germline J gene fills the gap. The V end lost 1 base, the J end lost 1 base, and 3 bases lay between the germline ends. Looked up from germline, CDR1 is SGHSA and CDR2 is FRNQAP. This CDR3 contains 13 residues.

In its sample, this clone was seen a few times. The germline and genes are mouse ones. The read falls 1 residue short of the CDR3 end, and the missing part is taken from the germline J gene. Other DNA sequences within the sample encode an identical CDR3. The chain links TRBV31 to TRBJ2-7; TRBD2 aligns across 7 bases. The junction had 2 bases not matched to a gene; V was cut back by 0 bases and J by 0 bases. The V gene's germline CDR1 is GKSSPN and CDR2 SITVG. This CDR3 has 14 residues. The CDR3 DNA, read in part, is TGTGCCTGGAGTCTTGCTGGGGGCTCCTATGAACAGTAC. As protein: CAWSLAGGSYEQY. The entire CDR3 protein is CAWSLAGGSYEQYF.

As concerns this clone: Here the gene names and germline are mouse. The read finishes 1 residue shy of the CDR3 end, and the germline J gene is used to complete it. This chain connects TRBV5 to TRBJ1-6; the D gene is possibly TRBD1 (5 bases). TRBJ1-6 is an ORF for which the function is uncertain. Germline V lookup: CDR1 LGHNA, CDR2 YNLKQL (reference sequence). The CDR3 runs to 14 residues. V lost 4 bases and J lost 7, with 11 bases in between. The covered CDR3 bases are TGTGCCAGCAGCCTCTCAGGGAGGAATTCGCCCCTCTAC. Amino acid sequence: CASSLSGRNSPLY. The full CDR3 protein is CASSLSGRNSPLYF.

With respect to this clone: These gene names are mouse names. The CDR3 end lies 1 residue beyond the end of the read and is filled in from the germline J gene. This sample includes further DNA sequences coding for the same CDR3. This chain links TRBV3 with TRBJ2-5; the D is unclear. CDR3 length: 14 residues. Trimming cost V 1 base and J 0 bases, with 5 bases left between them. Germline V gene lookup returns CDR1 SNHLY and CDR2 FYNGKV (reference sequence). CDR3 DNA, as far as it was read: TGTGCCAGCAGCTTAGGGGGTAACCAAGACACCCAGTAC. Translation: CASSLGGNQDTQY. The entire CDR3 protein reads CASSLGGNQDTQYF.

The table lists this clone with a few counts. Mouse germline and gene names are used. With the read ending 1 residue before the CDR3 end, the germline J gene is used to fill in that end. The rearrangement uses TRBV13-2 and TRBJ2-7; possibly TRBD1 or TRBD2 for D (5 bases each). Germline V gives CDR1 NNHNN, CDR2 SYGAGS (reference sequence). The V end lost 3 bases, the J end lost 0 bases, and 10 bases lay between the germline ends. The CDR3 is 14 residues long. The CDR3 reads CASGGGPSSYEQYF. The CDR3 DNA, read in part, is TGTGCCAGCGGTGGGGGACCGAGCTCCTATGAACAGTAC.

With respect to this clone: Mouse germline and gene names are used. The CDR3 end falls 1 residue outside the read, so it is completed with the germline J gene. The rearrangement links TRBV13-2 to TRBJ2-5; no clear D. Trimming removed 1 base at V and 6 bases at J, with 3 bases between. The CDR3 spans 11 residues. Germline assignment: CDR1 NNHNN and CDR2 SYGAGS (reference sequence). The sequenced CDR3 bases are TGTGCCAGCGGTGATTGGGACACCCAGTAC. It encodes CASGDWDTQY. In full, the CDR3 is CASGDWDTQYF.

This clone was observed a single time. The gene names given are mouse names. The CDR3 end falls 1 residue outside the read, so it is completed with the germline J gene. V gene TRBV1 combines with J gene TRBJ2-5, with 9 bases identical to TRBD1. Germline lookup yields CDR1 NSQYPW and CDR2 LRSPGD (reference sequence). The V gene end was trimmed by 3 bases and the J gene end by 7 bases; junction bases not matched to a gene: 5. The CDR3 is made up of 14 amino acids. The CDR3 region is CTCSAWDRENTQYF. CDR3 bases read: TGCACCTGCAGTGCCTGGGACAGGGAGAACACCCAGTAC.